These 10 T cell receptor beta chains came from one sample sequenced in a study of response to subunit inactivated influenza vaccine. TCRdb fed the RT-PCR reads into MiXCR, producing one record per CDR3 protein. The table shows more than 400,000 distinct CDR3 sequences, with about 7.2% occurring only once. This specimen consisted of PBMCs from blood, obtained approximately 25 months after vaccination. The receptors were gathered from a man between 50 and 70 years old who received an inactivated influenza vaccine.

This clonotype was seen only a few times. The chain recombines TRBV5-1 with TRBJ2-7; D ambiguous. Germline V gives CDR1 SGHRS, CDR2 YFSETQ. The CDR3 length is 13 residues. V was shortened by 0 bases and J by 5 bases, with 9 bases between the two germline ends. The CDR3 region has the DNA TGCGCCAGCAGCTTGGCCCTGTGGAACGAGCAGTACTTC. Encoded protein: CASSLALWNEQYF.

This clonotype was seen a handful of times. The chain uses TRBV20-1 and TRBJ1-6, with D possibly matching TRBD1 (6 bases). This CDR3 contains 14 residues. Germline-derived CDR1 and CDR2 are DFQATT and SNEGSKA (reference sequence). Trimming shortened V by 0 bases and J by 10 bases, and 13 bases separated the two germline ends. The CDR3, as DNA: TGCAGTGCTAGAGAAGACAGGCCAGAATCACCCCTCCACTTT. Translation gives CSAREDRPESPLHF.

This clonotype showed up many times. V is TRBV7-2 and J is TRBJ2-5; no clear D gene. V gave up 2 bases and J gave up 5 bases, with 9 bases separating them. Per germline, CDR1 SGHTA and CDR2 FQGNSA. The CDR3 loop spans 13 amino acids. CDR3 sequence (DNA): TGTGCCAGCAGCTTACCAGTGTTGGAGACCCAGTACTTC. As protein: CASSLPVLETQYF.

The rearrangement joins TRBV12-3 or TRBV12-4 to TRBJ1-3; D is uncertain. This CDR3 comprises 19 residues. V lost 5 bases, J lost 0 bases, and 23 bases lay in between. The CDR3, as DNA: TGTGCCAGCAGTAGATATTCCTACCCAGGCTTATCCTCTGGAAACACCATATATTTT. Encoded protein: CASSRYSYPGLSSGNTIYF.

The chain is built from TRBV7-2 and TRBJ2-2; D is tentatively TRBD1 or TRBD2 (5 bases each). The CDR3 is 16 amino acids. Trimming removed 7 bases at V and 6 bases at J, with 21 bases between. Germline CDR1 reads SGHTA; CDR2 reads FQGNSA. This chain's CDR3 is CASTLRASRGAGELFF. In DNA form, the CDR3 reads TGTGCCAGCACCCTCCGGGCAAGCAGAGGGGCCGGGGAGCTGTTTTTT.

The CDR3 nucleotides read TGTGCCATCAATGAACAGGGTTCCGAGACCCAGTACTTC. This translates into CAINEQGSETQYF. This chain joins TRBV10-3 and TRBJ2-5; D is perhaps TRBD1 (6 bases). The length of the CDR3 is 13 residues. Trimming cost V 7 bases and J 5 bases, with 14 bases left between them. From germline, CDR1 is ENHRY and CDR2 SYGVKD.

This clonotype showed up many times. This chain links TRBV7-9 with TRBJ2-7; a weak D match, TRBD1 (6 bases). The CDR3 covers 16 residues. V was pared by 3 bases and J by 2 bases, with 17 bases between. The germline V gene has CDR1 SEHNR and CDR2 FQNEAQ (reference sequence). CDR3 DNA sequence: TGTGCCAGCAGCTTTAACAAGGGGGTCTCTGCCTACGAGCAGTACTTC. Translation gives CASSFNKGVSAYEQYF.

The CDR3: CSATLGTATDSGTYNEQFF. CDR3 sequence (DNA): TGCAGTGCTACTTTGGGGACAGCGACTGATAGCGGGACTTACAATGAGCAGTTCTTC. The gene calls are TRBV20-1 and TRBJ2-1; TRBD2 might be the D (8 bases). Trimming took off 4 bases at V and 4 bases at J, with 29 bases between the two ends. The CDR3 is 19 amino acids. CDR1 is DFQATT and CDR2 is SNEGSKA in the germline V gene (reference sequence).

The V gene is TRBV12-3 or TRBV12-4, the J gene TRBJ2-7; 8 nucleotides match TRBD1. The CDR3 is 16 residues long. The trim removed 5 bases at V and 3 bases at J, leaving 12 bases unmatched. CDR3 sequence reads: CASSQTGVKGYYEQYF. The CDR3 DNA reads TGTGCCAGCAGTCAGACAGGGGTGAAGGGGTACTACGAGCAGTACTTC.

This clonotype showed up just a few times. V is TRBV6-4 and J is TRBJ1-1; tentatively, D is TRBD1 (5 bases). This CDR3 comprises 16 residues. The V and J ends lost 2 bases and 1 base respectively, with 14 bases between them. Germline V gene sequence: CDR1 MRHNA, CDR2 SNTAGT. The CDR3 sequence is CASSDPPGLKNTEAFF. The CDR3 DNA reads as TGTGCCAGCAGTGACCCCCCGGGACTGAAGAACACTGAAGCTTTCTTT.